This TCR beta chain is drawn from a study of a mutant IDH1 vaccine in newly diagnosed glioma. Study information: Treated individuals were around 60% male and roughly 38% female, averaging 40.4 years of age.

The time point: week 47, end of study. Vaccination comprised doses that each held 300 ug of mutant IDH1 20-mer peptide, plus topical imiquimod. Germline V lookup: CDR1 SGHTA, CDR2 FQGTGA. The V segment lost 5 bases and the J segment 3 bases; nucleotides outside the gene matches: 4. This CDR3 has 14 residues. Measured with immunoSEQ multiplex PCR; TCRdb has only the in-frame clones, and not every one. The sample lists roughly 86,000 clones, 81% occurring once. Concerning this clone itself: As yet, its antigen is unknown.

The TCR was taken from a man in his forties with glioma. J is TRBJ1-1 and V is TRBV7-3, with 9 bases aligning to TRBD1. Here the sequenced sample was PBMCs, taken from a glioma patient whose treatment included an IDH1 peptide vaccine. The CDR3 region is CASSQGQGYTEAFF. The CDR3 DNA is TGTGCCAGCAGCCAAGGACAGGGGTACACTGAAGCTTTCTTT.